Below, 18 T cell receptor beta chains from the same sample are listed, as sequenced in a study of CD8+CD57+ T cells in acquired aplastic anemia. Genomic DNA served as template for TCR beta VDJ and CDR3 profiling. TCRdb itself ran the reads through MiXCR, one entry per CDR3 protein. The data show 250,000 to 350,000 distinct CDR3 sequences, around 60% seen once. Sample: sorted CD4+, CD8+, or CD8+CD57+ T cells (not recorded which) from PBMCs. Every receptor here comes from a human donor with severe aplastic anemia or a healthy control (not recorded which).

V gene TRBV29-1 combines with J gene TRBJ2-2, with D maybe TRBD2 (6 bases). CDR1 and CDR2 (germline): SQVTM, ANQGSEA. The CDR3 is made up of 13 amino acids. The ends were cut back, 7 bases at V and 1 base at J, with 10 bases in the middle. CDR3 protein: CSAGRGNTGELFF. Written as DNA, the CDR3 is TGCAGCGCGGGGCGGGGGAACACCGGGGAGCTGTTTTTT.

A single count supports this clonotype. CDR3 DNA: TGCGCCAGCAAGGGGCAGGGAGGAACTGAAGCTTTCTTT. Its translation is CASKGQGGTEAFF. The J gene is TRBJ1-1, the V gene TRBV10-2; possible D gene TRBD1, 5 bases. Germline V gene data show CDR1 as WSHSY and CDR2 as SAAADI. Deletions cut 7 bases from V and 5 bases from J, with 14 bases between. This CDR3 has 13 residues.

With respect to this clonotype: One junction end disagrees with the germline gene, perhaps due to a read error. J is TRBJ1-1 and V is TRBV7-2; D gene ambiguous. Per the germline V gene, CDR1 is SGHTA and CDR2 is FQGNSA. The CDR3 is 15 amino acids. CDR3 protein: CASSSRRGRNTEAFF. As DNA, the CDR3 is TGTGCCAGCAGCTCCAGACGGGGTCGGAACACTGAAGCTTTCTTC.

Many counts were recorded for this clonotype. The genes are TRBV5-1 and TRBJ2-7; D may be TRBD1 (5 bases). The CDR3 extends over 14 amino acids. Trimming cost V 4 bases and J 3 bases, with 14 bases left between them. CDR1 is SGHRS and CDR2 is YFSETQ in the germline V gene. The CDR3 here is CASSRNGQGYEQYF. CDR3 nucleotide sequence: TGCGCCAGCAGCCGTAACGGGCAGGGCTACGAGCAGTACTTC.

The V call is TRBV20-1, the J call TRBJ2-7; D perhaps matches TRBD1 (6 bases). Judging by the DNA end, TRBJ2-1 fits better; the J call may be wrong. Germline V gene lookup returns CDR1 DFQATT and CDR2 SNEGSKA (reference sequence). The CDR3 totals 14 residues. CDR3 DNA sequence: TGCAGTGCTAGAGCCCTGGGGGCTAGAAATGAGCAGTTCTTC. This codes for CSARALGARNEQFF.

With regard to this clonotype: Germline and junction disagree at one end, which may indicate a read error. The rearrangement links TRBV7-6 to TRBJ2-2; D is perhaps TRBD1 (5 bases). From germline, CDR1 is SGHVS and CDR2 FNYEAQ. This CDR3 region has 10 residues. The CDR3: CASSLGQMVF. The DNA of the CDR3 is TGTGCCAGCAGCTTAGGACAGATGGTTTTT.

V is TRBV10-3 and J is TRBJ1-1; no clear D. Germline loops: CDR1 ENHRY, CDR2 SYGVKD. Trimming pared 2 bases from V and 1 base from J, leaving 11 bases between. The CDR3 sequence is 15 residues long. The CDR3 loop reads CAISEPGITNTEAFF. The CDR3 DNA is TGTGCCATCAGTGAGCCGGGGATCACGAACACTGAAGCTTTCTTT.

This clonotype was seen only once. The CDR3 loop reads CASGGRGLGDTEAFF. In DNA form, the CDR3 reads TGTGCCAGCGGAGGCAGGGGGCTTGGGGACACTGAAGCTTTCTTT. The V call is TRBV5-5, the J call TRBJ1-1, with 8 bases aligning to TRBD1. With 7 bases clipped from V and 3 bases from J, the junction kept 11 bases outside the gene matches. CDR1 is SGHKS and CDR2 is YYEKEE in the germline V gene (reference sequence). The CDR3 is 15 residues long.

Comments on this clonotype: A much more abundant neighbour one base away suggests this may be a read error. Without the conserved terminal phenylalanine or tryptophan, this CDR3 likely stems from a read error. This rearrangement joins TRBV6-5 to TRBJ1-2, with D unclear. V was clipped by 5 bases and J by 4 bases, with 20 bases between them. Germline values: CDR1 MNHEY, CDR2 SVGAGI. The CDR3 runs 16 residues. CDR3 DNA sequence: TGTGCCAGCAGTCTGACCAGGACCCCCCTTTCCTATGGCTACACCCTC. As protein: CASSLTRTPLSYGYTL.

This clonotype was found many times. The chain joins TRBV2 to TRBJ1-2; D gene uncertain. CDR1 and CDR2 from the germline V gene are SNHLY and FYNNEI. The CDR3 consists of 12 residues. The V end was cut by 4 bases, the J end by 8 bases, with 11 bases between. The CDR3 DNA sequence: TGTGCCAGCAGTGCCTCGTTCACCGGCTACACCTTC. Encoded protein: CASSASFTGYTF.

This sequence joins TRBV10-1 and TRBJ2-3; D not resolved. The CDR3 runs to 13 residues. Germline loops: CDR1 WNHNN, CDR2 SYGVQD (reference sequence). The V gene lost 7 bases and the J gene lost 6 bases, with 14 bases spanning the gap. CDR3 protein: CASTIRLEDTQYF. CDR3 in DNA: TGCGCCAGCACAATACGGCTGGAGGATACGCAGTATTTT.

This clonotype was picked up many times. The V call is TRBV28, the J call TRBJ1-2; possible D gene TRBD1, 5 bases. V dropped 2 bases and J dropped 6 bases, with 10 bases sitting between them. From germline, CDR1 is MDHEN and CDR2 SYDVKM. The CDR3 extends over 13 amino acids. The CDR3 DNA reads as TGTGCCAGCAGTTTACCGGGGCCCGATGGCTACACCTTC. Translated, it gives CASSLPGPDGYTF.

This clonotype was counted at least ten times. CDR3: CASSDPVAEQYF. The DNA for the CDR3 is TGTGCCAGCAGTGACCCTGTGGCTGAGCAGTACTTC. The chain carries TRBV6-2 or TRBV6-3 and TRBJ2-7; unclear D gene. V gave up 5 bases and J gave up 7 bases, with 12 bases separating them. CDR3 length: 12 residues. CDR1 and CDR2 from the germline V gene are MNHEY and SVGEGT.

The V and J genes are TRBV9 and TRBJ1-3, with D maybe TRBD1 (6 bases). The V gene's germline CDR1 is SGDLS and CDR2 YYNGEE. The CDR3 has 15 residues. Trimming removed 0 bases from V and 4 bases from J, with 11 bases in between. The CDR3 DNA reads TGTGCCAGCAGCGTAGGGGGGGCTACGGGAAACACCATATATTTT. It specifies CASSVGGATGNTIYF.

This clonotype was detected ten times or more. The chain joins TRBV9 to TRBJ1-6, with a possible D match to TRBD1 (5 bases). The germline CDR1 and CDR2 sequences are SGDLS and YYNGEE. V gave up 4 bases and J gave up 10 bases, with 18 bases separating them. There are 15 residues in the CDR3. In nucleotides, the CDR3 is TGTGCCAGCAGCCCCCGGGCGGGGGGGAGGTCACCCCTCCACTTT. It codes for CASSPRAGGRSPLHF.

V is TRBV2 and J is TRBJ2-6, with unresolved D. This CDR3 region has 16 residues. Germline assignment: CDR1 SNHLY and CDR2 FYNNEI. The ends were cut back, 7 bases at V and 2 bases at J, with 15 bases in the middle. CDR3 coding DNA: TGTGCCAGCACCCGCACCCCCAGTACTGGGGCCAACGTCCTGACTTTC. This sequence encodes CASTRTPSTGANVLTF.

For the CDR3, the DNA is TGCAGTGCTCCACGGGGGGGAGCGGATGCACTCGAGACCCAGTACTTC. It encodes CSAPRGGADALETQYF. This chain uses TRBV20-1 with TRBJ2-5; 8 bases align to TRBD2. The V gene end was trimmed by 5 bases and the J gene end by 5 bases; junction bases not matched to a gene: 16. The CDR3 extends over 16 amino acids. Germline assignment: CDR1 DFQATT and CDR2 SNEGSKA (reference sequence).

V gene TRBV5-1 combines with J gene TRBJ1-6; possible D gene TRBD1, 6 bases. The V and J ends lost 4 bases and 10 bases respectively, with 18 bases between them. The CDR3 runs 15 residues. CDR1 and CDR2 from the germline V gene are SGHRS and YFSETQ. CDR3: CASSQLQGLGSPLHF. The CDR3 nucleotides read TGCGCCAGCAGCCAACTACAGGGTTTGGGGTCACCCCTCCACTTT.